Below are 30 T cell receptor beta chains sequenced from a single sample in a study of siplizumab effects on memory and regulatory T cells. The protocol was immunoSEQ multiplex PCR, while the TCRdb copy is restricted to in-frame clones and leaves out a portion. The repertoire consists of tens of thousands of clones, with more than 70% occurring once and the leading ten covering 0.25%. The sequencing input was naive CD4+ T cells sorted from blood. These receptors came from a human donor in good health.

This clone has just one count. This rearrangement joins TRBV6-5 to TRBJ2-7; 11 bases align to TRBD2. Germline lookup yields CDR1 MNHEY and CDR2 SVGAGI. The CDR3 loop spans 15 amino acids. V shed 5 bases, J shed 2 bases, and the junction held 5 bases outside the gene matches. CDR3 protein: CASSKGLAGTYEQYF. The CDR3 nucleotides are TGTGCCAGCAGTAAAGGACTAGCGGGCACCTACGAGCAGTACTTC.

The genes are TRBV28 and TRBJ2-7, with D possibly called TRBD1 or TRBD2 (5 bases each). The CDR3 is made up of 15 amino acids. CDR1 is MDHEN, CDR2 SYDVKM, per germline. The V gene lost 5 bases and the J gene lost 0 bases, with 14 bases spanning the gap. The chain's CDR3 is CASSPGTASSYEQYF. The CDR3 DNA reads TGTGCCAGCAGTCCAGGGACGGCGAGCTCCTACGAGCAGTACTTC.

The V gene is TRBV7-9, the J gene TRBJ2-7; D remains unclear. Between the trimmed V and J ends, which lost 5 bases and 6 bases, there was a span of 14 bases. The CDR3 runs to 13 residues. In germline, CDR1 is SEHNR, CDR2 FQNEAQ (reference sequence). The CDR3, as DNA: TGTGCCAGCAGCCCCTCTCCCTATACCGAGCAGTACTTC. Translating it yields CASSPSPYTEQYF.

The chain has TRBV18 and TRBJ2-5; a weak D match, TRBD1 (6 bases). This CDR3 spans 15 amino acids. V shed 4 bases and J shed 2 bases, with 14 bases lying between them. Per the germline V gene, CDR1 is KGHSH and CDR2 is LQKENI. CDR3 loop: CASSLLGTTQETQYF. The CDR3 bases are TGTGCCAGCTCACTTCTTGGGACAACTCAAGAGACCCAGTACTTC.

The chain is built from TRBV19 and TRBJ1-4; 7 bases are shared with TRBD1. There are 16 residues in the CDR3. Trimming cost V 5 bases and J 0 bases; bases outside gene matches: 6. Germline values: CDR1 LNHDA, CDR2 SQIVND (reference sequence). In DNA, the CDR3 is TGTGCCAGTAGTTCCGGGACAGTCGCAACTAATGAAAAACTGTTTTTT. As protein: CASSSGTVATNEKLFF.

The V call is TRBV2, the J call TRBJ1-2, with D hard to call. Trimming removed 6 bases from V and 1 base from J, with 6 bases in between. Per germline, CDR1 SNHLY and CDR2 FYNNEI. The CDR3 is made up of 12 amino acids. The CDR3: CASRAYNYGYTF. CDR3 nucleotides: TGTGCCAGCAGGGCTTATAACTATGGCTACACCTTC.

This chain uses TRBV18 with TRBJ1-5; TRBD1 is a possible D gene (6 bases). Germline CDR1 is KGHSH and CDR2 is LQKENI. Trimming cost V 2 bases and J 5 bases, with 7 bases left between them. This CDR3 is 13 amino acids long. The CDR3 spells CASSPRTDQPQHF. The CDR3 DNA is TGTGCCAGCTCACCAAGGACAGATCAGCCCCAGCATTTT.

V gene TRBV5-8 combines with J gene TRBJ2-7, with D hard to call. This CDR3 is built from 13 residues. CDR1 is SGHTS and CDR2 is YDEGEE in the germline V gene. The V end lost 2 bases, the J end lost 4 bases, and 10 bases lay between the germline ends. CDR3 amino acids: CASSLSHLYEQYF. Here the CDR3 DNA reads TGTGCCAGCAGCTTATCACATCTTTACGAGCAGTACTTC.

This sequence joins TRBV4-1 and TRBJ2-2, with TRBD2 matching over 7 bases. The CDR3 spans 17 residues. The germline V gene encodes CDR1 MGHRA and CDR2 YSYEKL. With V trimmed by 2 bases and J by 6 bases, 12 bases remained unmatched. The CDR3 region has the DNA TGCGCCAGCAGCCAAAAAGTGGGGGGGATAAACCCCGGGGAGCTGTTTTTT. The encoded protein is CASSQKVGGINPGELFF.

CDR3 coding DNA: TGTGCCAGCACGCAACCGGGTGGCTATTACGAGCAGTACTTC. It is translated as CASTQPGGYYEQYF. The chain couples TRBV2 to TRBJ2-7; D unclear. This CDR3 spans 14 amino acids. Germline CDR1 is SNHLY and CDR2 is FYNNEI. The V and J ends lost 7 bases and 4 bases respectively, with 17 bases between them.

This chain uses TRBV18 with TRBJ2-3; D not certain. The CDR3 covers 14 residues. Germline V gene lookup returns CDR1 KGHSH and CDR2 LQKENI. V lost 4 bases and J 6 bases, leaving 14 bases between the germline ends. This CDR3 is CASSLGSSLDTQYF. As DNA, the CDR3 is TGTGCCAGCTCACTCGGATCAAGTTTGGATACGCAGTATTTT.

V gene TRBV9 combines with J gene TRBJ2-1; D is ambiguous. The CDR3 sequence is 14 residues long. V lost 0 bases to trimming and J lost 0 bases, with 4 bases between them. In germline, CDR1 is SGDLS, CDR2 YYNGEE. The CDR3 loop reads CASSVGSSYNEQFF. As DNA, the CDR3 is TGTGCCAGCAGCGTAGGGAGCTCCTACAATGAGCAGTTCTTC.

The chain carries TRBV28 and TRBJ1-3; D is perhaps TRBD1 (5 bases). Per germline, CDR1 MDHEN and CDR2 SYDVKM. This CDR3 spans 14 amino acids. With 7 bases removed from V and 5 bases from J, the gap between germline ends came to 15 bases. DNA for the CDR3: TGTGCCAGCACCCAGGGCCAGCCCCGAAACACCATATATTTT. Protein product: CASTQGQPRNTIYF.

The V and J genes are TRBV18 and TRBJ2-4; weak D call: TRBD1 (5 bases). Germline CDR1 and CDR2: KGHSH and LQKENI. The CDR3 spans 15 residues. Between the trimmed V and J ends, which lost 2 bases and 1 base, there was a span of 9 bases. DNA for the CDR3: TGTGCCAGCTCACCAGAGAACAGGGCCAAAAACATTCAGTACTTC. This gives the protein CASSPENRAKNIQYF.

This clone was counted once. The chain is built from TRBV7-9 and TRBJ2-7, with D possibly being TRBD1 or TRBD2 (6 bases each). Trimming shortened V by 2 bases and J by 5 bases, and 16 bases separated the two germline ends. Germline V gene lookup returns CDR1 SEHNR and CDR2 FQNEAQ (reference sequence). The CDR3 length is 15 residues. CDR3 residues: CASSLTRDGGNEQYF. DNA of the CDR3: TGTGCCAGCAGCTTAACCCGGGACGGGGGCAACGAGCAGTACTTC.

This chain connects TRBV14 to TRBJ2-2; TRBD1 might be the D (6 bases). The germline V gene encodes CDR1 SGHDN and CDR2 FVKESK. Trimming pared 0 bases from V and 4 bases from J, leaving 12 bases between. This CDR3 comprises 16 residues. CDR3 loop: CASSQDPFRGTGELFF. The CDR3 nucleotides read TGTGCCAGCAGCCAAGATCCATTCAGGGGCACCGGGGAGCTGTTTTTT.

The V and J genes are TRBV4-1 and TRBJ1-2, with unresolved D. The CDR3 contains 19 residues. V was pared by 0 bases and J by 5 bases, with 25 bases between. Germline loops: CDR1 MGHRA, CDR2 YSYEKL. The CDR3 nucleotides read TGCGCCAGCAGCCAAGAGGTGGGAACAGAGTCCGCCCTGGGGTATGGCTACACCTTC. Its protein is CASSQEVGTESALGYGYTF.

The chain combines TRBV5-1 with TRBJ1-2; 9 bases are a match to TRBD1. Germline trimming cut 4 bases from V and 4 bases from J; bases unmatched to any gene: 8. CDR1 and CDR2 (germline): SGHRS, YFSETQ. The CDR3 is 15 residues long. The CDR3, as DNA: TGCGCCAGCAGCCAAGTGGACAGGGGATCCTATGGCTACACCTTC. Translation gives CASSQVDRGSYGYTF.

This rearrangement joins TRBV9 to TRBJ2-5; D unclear. Germline V gene lookup returns CDR1 SGDLS and CDR2 YYNGEE. V was trimmed by 0 bases and J by 5 bases, leaving 11 bases between them. The CDR3 covers 14 residues. The CDR3 sequence is CASSVGTTGETQYF. DNA for the CDR3: TGTGCCAGCAGCGTAGGGACCACGGGCGAGACCCAGTACTTC.

The genes are TRBV4-2 and TRBJ2-4; perhaps D is TRBD1 or TRBD2 (5 bases each). This CDR3 region has 18 residues. The V gene lost 4 bases and the J gene lost 1 base, with 20 bases spanning the gap. Germline CDR1 is LGHNA and CDR2 is YNFKEQ. The CDR3 DNA is TGTGCCAGCAGCCTCCAAACGGGGCAGATCGACGCCAAAAACATTCAGTACTTC. Residues: CASSLQTGQIDAKNIQYF.

The chain links TRBV14 to TRBJ2-5; D is tentatively TRBD1 or TRBD2 (5 bases each). The CDR3 length is 14 residues. Per germline, CDR1 SGHDN and CDR2 FVKESK. Trimming took off 4 bases at V and 4 bases at J, with 13 bases between the two ends. DNA for the CDR3: TGTGCCAGCAGCCCTCTGGGGGTGAGAGAGACCCAGTACTTC. Residues: CASSPLGVRETQYF.

J is TRBJ2-2 and V is TRBV18, with D possibly being TRBD2 (5 bases). V lost 0 bases to trimming and J lost 3 bases, with 11 bases between them. Germline V CDR1 and CDR2: KGHSH, LQKENI. This CDR3 has 16 residues. This CDR3 reads CASSPPLLEHTGELFF. The CDR3 region has the DNA TGTGCCAGCTCACCACCCTTACTAGAGCACACCGGGGAGCTGTTTTTT. Supplemented by reference TRBV18 and TRBJ2-2, the full variable domain reads NAGVMQNPRHLVRRRGQEARLRCSPMKGHSHVYWYRQLPEEGLKFMVYLQKENIIDESGMPKERFSAEFPKEGPSILRIQQVVRGDSAAYFCASSPPLLEHTGELFFGEGSRLTVL.

This chain joins TRBV10-3 and TRBJ1-3, with 8 bases matching TRBD1. The CDR3 consists of 15 residues. From germline, CDR1 is ENHRY and CDR2 SYGVKD. The ends lost 10 bases at V and 0 bases at J; junction bases unmatched: 8. The CDR3 sequence is CATRGQGSSGNTIYF. Here the CDR3 DNA reads TGTGCCACCCGAGGACAGGGAAGCTCTGGAAACACCATATATTTT.

The chain employs TRBV7-6 and TRBJ1-4; D remains ambiguous. Germline V gives CDR1 SGHVS, CDR2 FNYEAQ. The CDR3 totals 13 residues. V lost 1 base and J lost 7, with 7 bases in between. In DNA form, the CDR3 reads TGTGCCAGCAGCTTAGTTGGGGTTGAAAAACTGTTTTTT. Its protein is CASSLVGVEKLFF.

V usage is TRBV11-3 and J usage is TRBJ2-1, with D uncertain. Germline values: CDR1 SGHNT, CDR2 YENEEA. With 0 bases removed from V and 9 bases from J, the gap between germline ends came to 9 bases. This CDR3 is 13 amino acids long. The CDR3 protein is CASSLEIGSEQFF. The CDR3 DNA follows: TGTGCCAGCAGCTTAGAAATCGGCAGTGAGCAGTTCTTC.

The rearrangement joins TRBV20-1 to TRBJ2-7; D possibly corresponds to TRBD1 (6 bases). The CDR3 has 11 amino acids. V was shortened by 5 bases and J by 2 bases, with 7 bases between the two germline ends. Germline-derived CDR1 and CDR2 are DFQATT and SNEGSKA (reference sequence). The DNA of the CDR3 is TGCAGTGCTCAGGGGACCTACGAGCAGTACTTC. As protein: CSAQGTYEQYF.

The chain uses TRBV20-1 and TRBJ2-1; no definite D call. The CDR3 spans 11 residues. V lost 3 bases and J lost 6, with 6 bases in between. Germline CDR1 is DFQATT and CDR2 is SNEGSKA (reference sequence). The CDR3 sequence is CSASRINEQFF. The CDR3 nucleotides read TGCAGTGCTAGCCGTATCAATGAGCAGTTCTTC.

The gene calls are TRBV5-4 and TRBJ2-5; D possibly matches TRBD1 or TRBD2 (5 bases each). CDR1 SGHNT and CDR2 YYREEE come from the germline V gene (reference sequence). V was pared by 5 bases and J by 1 base, with 12 bases between. The length of the CDR3 is 14 residues. DNA of the CDR3: TGTGCCAGCAGACCGGGACGTCTCCAAGAGACCCAGTACTTC. Translating gives CASRPGRLQETQYF. Full variable domain (rest looked up from reference TRBV5-4 and TRBJ2-5): ETGVTQSPTHLIKTRGQQVTLRCSSQSGHNTVSWYQQALGQGPQFIFQYYREEENGRGNFPPRFSGLQFPNYSSELNVNALELDDSALYLCASRPGRLQETQYFGPGTRLLVL.

The chain has TRBV6-1 and TRBJ1-1; D gene unclear. The V end lost 2 bases, the J end lost 6 bases, and 13 bases lay between the germline ends. CDR3 length equals 14 residues. Germline V lookup: CDR1 MNHNS, CDR2 SASEGT. The CDR3 loop reads CASSEPPKAAEAFF. Written as DNA, the CDR3 is TGTGCCAGCAGTGAACCGCCGAAGGCCGCTGAAGCTTTCTTT.

V usage is TRBV6-5 and J usage is TRBJ2-5; D is perhaps TRBD2 (6 bases). The germline V gene encodes CDR1 MNHEY and CDR2 SVGAGI. The V gene lost 0 bases and the J gene lost 2 bases, with 13 bases spanning the gap. This CDR3 contains 16 residues. For the CDR3, the DNA is TGTGCCAGCAGTTACTCGGCTGGCCGGGGGCAAGAGACCCAGTACTTC. Its translation is CASSYSAGRGQETQYF.